This entry lists 12 T cell receptor beta chains sequenced from one sample in a study of T cell responses to AZD1222 COVID-19 vaccine. Sequencing used immunoSEQ multiplex PCR; TCRdb keeps in-frame clones, though not all of them. In the table there are more than 95,000 clones, 75% to 90% of which are singletons. This sample comprised peripheral blood, obtained 28 days after the second AZD1222 dose. The receptors originated from an adult who received the AZD1222 COVID-19 vaccine.

This chain links TRBV6-5 with TRBJ1-2; a weak D match, TRBD1 (5 bases). The CDR3 is 14 amino acids. Trimming removed 5 bases from V and 5 bases from J, with 15 bases in between. Germline CDR1 is MNHEY and CDR2 is SVGAGI. The CDR3 spells CASSPGTAAYGYTF. In nucleotides, the CDR3 is TGTGCCAGCAGTCCCGGGACGGCAGCTTATGGCTACACCTTC.

This clone showed up just once. This chain joins TRBV11-2 and TRBJ2-1, with D perhaps TRBD2 (7 bases). Trimming left V 3 bases short and J 7 bases short, with 19 bases between. This CDR3 comprises 16 residues. Germline assignment: CDR1 SGHAT and CDR2 FQNNGV. CDR3 nucleotides: TGTGCCAGCAGCTTCCCCCCGGGGGGCAGTACGAATGAGCAGTTCTTC. Translating it yields CASSFPPGGSTNEQFF.

V and J are TRBV9 and TRBJ1-3; weak D call: TRBD1 (5 bases). The germline CDR1 and CDR2 sequences are SGDLS and YYNGEE. This CDR3 comprises 16 residues. Trimming left V 4 bases short and J 0 bases short, with 14 bases between. CDR3 DNA: TGTGCCAGCAGCCTAGAGACAGTCGGCTCTGGAAACACCATATATTTT. Translated, it gives CASSLETVGSGNTIYF.

The rearrangement joins TRBV18 to TRBJ2-3; 8 bases match TRBD2. The CDR3 loop spans 15 amino acids. Germline V CDR1 and CDR2: KGHSH, LQKENI. J gave up 4 bases and V 5 bases, and 8 bases lay outside the gene matches. CDR3 nucleotides: TGTGCCAGCTCAAGAACCACGGGGGGGCCAGATACGCAGTATTTT. Protein sequence: CASSRTTGGPDTQYF.

The genes are TRBV19 and TRBJ2-2; 7 bases match TRBD2. CDR3 length equals 19 residues. The germline CDR1 and CDR2 sequences are LNHDA and SQIVND (reference sequence). V lost 6 bases, J lost 3 bases, and 19 bases stayed unmatched. The CDR3 spells CASSLLTGRGEGHTGELFF. CDR3 bases: TGTGCCAGTAGCCTGCTTACGGGTCGGGGGGAGGGTCACACCGGGGAGCTGTTTTTT.

The CDR3 DNA sequence: TGTGCCAGCAGCTTTCAGGACAGGGACTACGAGCAGTACTTC. It encodes CASSFQDRDYEQYF. The V gene is TRBV7-9, the J gene TRBJ2-7, with 8 bases aligning to TRBD1. CDR1 SEHNR and CDR2 FQNEAQ come from the germline V gene (reference sequence). The CDR3 sequence is 14 residues long. Trimming removed 3 bases from V and 3 bases from J; junction bases left unmatched: 4.

V and J are TRBV28 and TRBJ1-4, with a weak D call TRBD1 (6 bases). Trimming removed 3 bases at V and 5 bases at J, with 19 bases between. The CDR3 is 17 amino acids. The germline V gene has CDR1 MDHEN and CDR2 SYDVKM. The CDR3 protein is CASSFWRLAGENEKLFF. The CDR3 nucleotides read TGTGCCAGCAGTTTTTGGCGTCTGGCAGGGGAAAATGAAAAACTGTTTTTT.

V gene TRBV12-3 or TRBV12-4 combines with J gene TRBJ1-1; the D gene is possibly TRBD1 (6 bases). V gave up 6 bases and J gave up 5 bases, with 13 bases separating them. This CDR3 spans 13 amino acids. CDR3 sequence reads: CASRNNRATEAFF. The CDR3 nucleotides are TGTGCCAGCAGAAACAACAGGGCAACTGAAGCTTTCTTT.

The genes are TRBV6-6 and TRBJ1-2; no definite D call. V was trimmed by 6 bases and J by 3 bases, leaving 17 bases between them. Germline V gene lookup returns CDR1 MNHNY and CDR2 SVGAGI (reference sequence). This CDR3 has 15 amino acids. The CDR3 region has the DNA TGTGCCAGCAGAAGAGAACCCGGGCCCCACTATGGCTACACCTTC. It translates to CASRREPGPHYGYTF.

The gene calls are TRBV3-1 (or the pseudogene TRBV3-2) and TRBJ1-2; 9 nucleotides agree with TRBD1. Trimming took 4 bases from V and 8 from J; bases not matched to a gene: 17. The CDR3 totals 17 residues. Germline CDR1 and CDR2: LGHDT and YNNKEL (reference sequence). CDR3 sequence reads: CASSLLIPGTGRQGYTF. CDR3 bases: TGTGCCAGCAGCCTTCTTATCCCAGGGACAGGGAGGCAGGGCTACACCTTC.

The genes are TRBV9 and TRBJ2-2, with D hard to call. V was cut by 2 bases and J by 6 bases, with 8 bases left in between. CDR3 length: 13 amino acids. Germline V gene lookup returns CDR1 SGDLS and CDR2 YYNGEE. The CDR3 sequence is CASSVTPSGELFF. The CDR3 DNA is TGTGCCAGCAGCGTCACCCCTTCCGGGGAGCTGTTTTTT.

The chain links TRBV6-2 or TRBV6-3 to TRBJ2-5; no firm D call. Looked up from germline, CDR1 is MNHEY and CDR2 is SVGEGT. V lost 5 bases and J lost 0, with 1 base in between. This CDR3 spans 11 amino acids. The CDR3 nucleotides read TGTGCCAGCAGTGACCAAGAGACCCAGTACTTC. It specifies CASSDQETQYF.